This paragraph covers one T cell receptor beta chain sequence. This table comes from immunoSEQ multiplex PCR, and its TCRdb copy is limited to in-frame clones, with some not included. The data show 65,000 to 90,000 clones, about 90% seen once. The entry originates in a study of T cell changes during pregnancy in multiple sclerosis. In germline, CDR1 is SQVTM, CDR2 ANQGSEA. The CDR3 extends over 12 amino acids. The V and J ends lost 7 bases and 5 bases respectively, with 15 bases between them. The V call is TRBV29-1, the J call TRBJ2-7; D perhaps matches TRBD1 (6 bases). This receptor was taken from a female donor in good health, serving as a control in a pregnancy study. Some clones in this sample may be carry-over from other donors' samples. The sequencing here drew on PBMCs, taken in the first trimester of pregnancy. CDR3 DNA: TGCAGCGCCGGGACAATCGGGAACGAGCAGTACTTC. It translates to CSAGTIGNEQYF.